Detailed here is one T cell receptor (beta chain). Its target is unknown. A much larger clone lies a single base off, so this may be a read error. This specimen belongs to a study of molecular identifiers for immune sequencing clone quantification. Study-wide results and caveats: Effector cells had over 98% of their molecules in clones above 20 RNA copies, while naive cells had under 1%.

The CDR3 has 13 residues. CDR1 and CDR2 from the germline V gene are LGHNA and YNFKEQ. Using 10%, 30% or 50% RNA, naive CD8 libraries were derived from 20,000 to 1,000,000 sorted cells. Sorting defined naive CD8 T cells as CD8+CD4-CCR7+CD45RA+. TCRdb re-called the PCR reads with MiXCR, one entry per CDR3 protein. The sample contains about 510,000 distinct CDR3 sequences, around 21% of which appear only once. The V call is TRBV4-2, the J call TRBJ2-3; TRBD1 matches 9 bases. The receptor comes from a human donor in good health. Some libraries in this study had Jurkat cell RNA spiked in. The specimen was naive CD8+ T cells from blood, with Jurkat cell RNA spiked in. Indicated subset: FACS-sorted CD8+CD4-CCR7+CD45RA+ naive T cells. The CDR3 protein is CDSKDRGADTQYF. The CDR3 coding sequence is TGTGACAGCAAGGACAGGGGTGCAGATACGCAGTATTTT.